What follows describes a single T cell receptor (beta chain). Germline lookup yields CDR1 SGDLS and CDR2 YYNGEE. CDR3 length equals 16 residues. Trimming removed 0 bases from V and 0 bases from J; junction bases left unmatched: 3. The data were taken from a study of blood T cell repertoires in COVID-19. Study context: Samples taken during acute and convalescent COVID-19 were collected in the United States, Italy and Spain. PBMCs, B-cell-depleted T cells, or T cells were the source of the cDNA or gDNA that made up the material.

TCRdb's copy holds only in-frame clones and misses some; the assay was immunoSEQ multiplex PCR. The top ten clones hold 11% of a sample with roughly 200,000 clones, around 81% of them seen once. Followed over time, Seattle patients had been enrolled while infection was active. The rearrangement links TRBV9 to TRBJ1-3, with 7 bases that match TRBD1. The clonotype was recovered from a middle-aged woman with COVID-19, enrolled during active disease. The material sequenced was peripheral blood. DNA of the CDR3: TGTGCCAGCAGCGTAGCTGGGACAGTCTCTGGAAACACCATATATTTT. Protein product: CASSVAGTVSGNTIYF.